The TCR beta chain under discussion was sequenced for a study of beta chain features in type 1 diabetes. Study results and limitations: Shortening of TCRB CDR3s, moderate but significant, appeared in all four CD4+ subsets of Type 1 diabetes patients.

A remark on this clone: Antigen specificity is unknown.

Trimming left V 4 bases short and J 0 bases short, with 9 bases between. The CDR3 spans 14 residues. Germline lookup yields CDR1 SGHRS and CDR2 YFSETQ. cDNA synthesis used the whole RNA isolate, giving expressed TCRB sequences. Clones were read by immunoSEQ multiplex PCR, and TCRdb kept only the in-frame ones, dropping some. Of some 240,000 clones in the sample, 16% were seen once. The V and J genes are TRBV5-1 and TRBJ2-3; no clear D. The TCR comes from a man aged 25-45 years with type 1 diabetes. The material sequenced was naive CD4+ T cells from blood. The CDR3 region has the DNA TGCGCCAGCAGCCCCGGGCATAGCACAGATACGCAGTATTTT. This translates into CASSPGHSTDTQYF.